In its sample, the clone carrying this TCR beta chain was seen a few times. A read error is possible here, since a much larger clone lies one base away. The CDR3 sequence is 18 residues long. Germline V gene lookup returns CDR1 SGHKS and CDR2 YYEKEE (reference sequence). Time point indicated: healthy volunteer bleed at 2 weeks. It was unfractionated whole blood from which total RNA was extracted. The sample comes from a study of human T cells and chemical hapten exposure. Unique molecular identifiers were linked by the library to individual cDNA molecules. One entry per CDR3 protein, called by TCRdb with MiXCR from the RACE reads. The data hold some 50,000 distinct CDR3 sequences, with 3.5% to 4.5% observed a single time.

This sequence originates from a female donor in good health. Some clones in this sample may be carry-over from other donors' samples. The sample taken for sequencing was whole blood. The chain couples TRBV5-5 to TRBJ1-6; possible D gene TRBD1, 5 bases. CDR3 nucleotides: TGTGCCAGCAGCTTCTCATTGGGGGATTTTTTTAATAATTCACCCCTCAACTTT. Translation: CASSFSLGDFFNNSPLNF.